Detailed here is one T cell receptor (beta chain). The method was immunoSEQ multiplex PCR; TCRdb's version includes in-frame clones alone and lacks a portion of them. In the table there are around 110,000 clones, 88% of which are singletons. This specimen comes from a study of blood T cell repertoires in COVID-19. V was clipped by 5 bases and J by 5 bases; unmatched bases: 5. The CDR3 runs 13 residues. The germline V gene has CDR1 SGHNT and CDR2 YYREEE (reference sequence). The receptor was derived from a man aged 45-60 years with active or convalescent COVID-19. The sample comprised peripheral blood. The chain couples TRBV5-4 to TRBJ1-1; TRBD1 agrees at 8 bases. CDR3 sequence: CASSWTGRTEAFF. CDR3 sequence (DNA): TGTGCCAGCAGTTGGACAGGGCGAACTGAAGCTTTCTTT.